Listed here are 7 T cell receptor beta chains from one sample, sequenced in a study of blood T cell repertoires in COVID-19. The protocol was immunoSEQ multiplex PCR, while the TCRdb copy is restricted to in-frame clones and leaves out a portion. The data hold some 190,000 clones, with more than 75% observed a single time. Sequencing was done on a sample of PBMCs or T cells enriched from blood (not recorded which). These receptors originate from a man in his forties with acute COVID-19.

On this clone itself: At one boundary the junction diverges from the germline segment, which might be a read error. This chain's CDR3 is CASSLGSDSTYGYTF. CDR3 DNA sequence: TGCGCCAGCAGTTTGGGATCGGACAGCACCTATGGCTACACCTTC. This rearrangement joins TRBV5-1 to TRBJ1-2, with TRBD1 as a possible D gene (6 bases). Germline V CDR1 and CDR2: SGHRS, YFSETQ. The CDR3 is 15 amino acids.

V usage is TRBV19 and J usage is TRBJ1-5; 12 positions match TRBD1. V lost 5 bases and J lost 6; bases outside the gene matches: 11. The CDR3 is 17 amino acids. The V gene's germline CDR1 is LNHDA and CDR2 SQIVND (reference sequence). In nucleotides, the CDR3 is TGTGCCAGTAGTCTGAGATCGGGACAGGGGGCTCCTCAGCCCCAGCATTTT. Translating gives CASSLRSGQGAPQPQHF.

The CDR3 here is CASSATSNEQFF. DNA of the CDR3: TGTGCCAGCAGCGCCACTAGCAATGAGCAGTTCTTC. The chain couples TRBV7-6 to TRBJ2-1; the D gene is possibly TRBD2 (5 bases). Germline values: CDR1 SGHVS, CDR2 FNYEAQ. The CDR3 runs 12 residues. The ends were cut back, 5 bases at V and 6 bases at J, with 8 bases in the middle.

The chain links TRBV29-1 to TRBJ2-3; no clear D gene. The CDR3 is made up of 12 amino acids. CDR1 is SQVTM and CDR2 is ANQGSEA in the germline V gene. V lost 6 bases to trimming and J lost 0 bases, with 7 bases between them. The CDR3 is CSVTSSTDTQYF. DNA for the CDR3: TGCAGCGTAACATCTAGCACAGATACGCAGTATTTT.

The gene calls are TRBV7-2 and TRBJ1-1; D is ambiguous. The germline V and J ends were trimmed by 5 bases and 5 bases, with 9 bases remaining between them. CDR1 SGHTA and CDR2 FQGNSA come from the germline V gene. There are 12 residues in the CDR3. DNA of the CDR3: TGTGCCAGCAGCCGAGACTGGACTGAAGCTTTCTTT. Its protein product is CASSRDWTEAFF.

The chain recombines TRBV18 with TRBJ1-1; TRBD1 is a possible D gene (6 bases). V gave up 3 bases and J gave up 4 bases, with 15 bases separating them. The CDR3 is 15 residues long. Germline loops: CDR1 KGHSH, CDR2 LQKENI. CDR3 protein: CASSPETGFVTEAFF. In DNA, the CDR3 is TGTGCCAGCTCACCTGAAACAGGGTTTGTCACTGAAGCTTTCTTT.

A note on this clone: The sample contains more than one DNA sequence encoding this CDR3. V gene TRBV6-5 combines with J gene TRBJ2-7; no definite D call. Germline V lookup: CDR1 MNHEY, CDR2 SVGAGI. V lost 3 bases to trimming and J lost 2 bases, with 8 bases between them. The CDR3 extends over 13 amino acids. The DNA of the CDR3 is TGTGCCAGCAGTTATAGCCGAACCTACGAGCAGTACTTC. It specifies CASSYSRTYEQYF.